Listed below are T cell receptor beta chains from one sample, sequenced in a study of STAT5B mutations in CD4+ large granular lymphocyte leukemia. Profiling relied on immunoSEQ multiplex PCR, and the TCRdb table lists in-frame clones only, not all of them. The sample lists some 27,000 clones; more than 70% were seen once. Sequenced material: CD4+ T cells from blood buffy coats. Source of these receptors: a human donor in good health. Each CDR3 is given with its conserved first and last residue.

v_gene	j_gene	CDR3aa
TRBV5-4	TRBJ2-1	CASSPKRTSGSLGEQFF
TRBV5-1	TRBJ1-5	CASSLESNPNQPQHF
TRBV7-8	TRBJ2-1	CASSLLAGGYNEQFF
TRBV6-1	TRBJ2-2	CASSELAGHFPGELFF
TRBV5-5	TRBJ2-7	CASSLNWAFASEQYF
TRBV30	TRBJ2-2	CAWSGADRPGELFF
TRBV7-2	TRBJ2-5	CASSIQGETQYF
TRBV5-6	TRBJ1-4	CASSLYQSGTNEKLFF
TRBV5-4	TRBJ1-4	CASSRQAGTGDEKLFF
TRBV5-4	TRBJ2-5	CASSRGQFQETQYF
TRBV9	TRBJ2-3	CASSARQGPGDTQYF
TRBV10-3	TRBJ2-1	CAIKKLAGGGEQFF
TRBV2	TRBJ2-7	CASSEAHREPYEQYF
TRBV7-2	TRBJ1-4	CASSLAHRQGSYNEKLFF
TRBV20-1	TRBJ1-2	CSAYHYGYTF
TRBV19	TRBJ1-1	CASSRGQTNTEAFF
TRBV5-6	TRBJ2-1	CASSFDNEQFF
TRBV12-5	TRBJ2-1	CASDRGSNNEQFF
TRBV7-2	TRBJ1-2	CASSQGQAVGYTF
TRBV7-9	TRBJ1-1	CASSPRDREAFF
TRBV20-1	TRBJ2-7	CSATLVYEQYF
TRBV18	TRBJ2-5	CASSPNRGETQYF
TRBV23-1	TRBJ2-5	CASSQRDRGGQETQYF
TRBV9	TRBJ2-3	CASSSTSTDTQYF
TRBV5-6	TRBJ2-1	CASSYTGIEGLF
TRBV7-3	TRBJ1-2	CASSLGQLVGYTF
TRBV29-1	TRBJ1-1	CSVVIAGSNTEAFF
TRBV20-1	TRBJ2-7	CSGQLGFEQYF
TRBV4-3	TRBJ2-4	CASSQPDLAKNIQYF
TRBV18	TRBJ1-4	CASSPALDEKLFF
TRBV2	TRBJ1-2	CASRSGRPLGYTF
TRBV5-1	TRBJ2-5	CASSLGTPAGETQYF
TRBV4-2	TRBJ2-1	CASSQLAYNEQFF
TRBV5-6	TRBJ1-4	CASRTRDRDEKLFF
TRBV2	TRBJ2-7	CASTLLAGVEQYF
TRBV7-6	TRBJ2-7	CASSFIQGMPYEQYF
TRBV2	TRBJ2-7	CASRQEGEQYF
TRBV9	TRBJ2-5	CASSLALGWVETQYF
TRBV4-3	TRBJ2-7	CASSQAATGARYEQYF
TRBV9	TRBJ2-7	CASSVDGRGPYEQYF
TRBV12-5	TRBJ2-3	CASGLVVSTRPRDTQYF
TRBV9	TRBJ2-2	CASSARTSGAWSGELFF
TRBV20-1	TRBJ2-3	CSAVLTDTQYF
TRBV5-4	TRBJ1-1	CASRRDEGTEAFF
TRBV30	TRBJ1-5	CAWRGPGGNQPQHF
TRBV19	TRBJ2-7	CASSEGRYEQYF
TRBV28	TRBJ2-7	CASRTGPYEQYF
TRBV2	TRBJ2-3	CASSGKREFGDTQYF
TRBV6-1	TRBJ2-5	CASSVILAGSQETQYF
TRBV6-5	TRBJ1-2	CASSYGLGTGAYGYTF